The 30 T cell receptor beta chains listed next were all sequenced from one sample in a study of graft-versus-host responses after intestinal transplantation. Antigen specificity for these receptors is unknown. Data came from immunoSEQ multiplex PCR; TCRdb stores just in-frame clones and leaves some out. The table records 30,000 to 50,000 clones, over 90% of them present only once. The sequences come from unstimulated CD8+ T cells sorted from spleen or lymph node cells, collected before transplant. The receptors shown here come from a human donor who was the organ donor for an intestinal transplant.

DNA for the CDR3: TGCGCCAGCAGCTTGGAAGGTCCGGGGGGCACTGAAGCTTTCTTT. Translation gives CASSLEGPGGTEAFF. V is TRBV5-1 and J is TRBJ1-1; TRBD1 might be the D (5 bases). CDR1 and CDR2 from the germline V gene are SGHRS and YFSETQ. V dropped 0 bases and J dropped 4 bases, with 13 bases sitting between them. The CDR3 loop spans 15 amino acids.

CDR3 loop: CASSYDRMEAFF. For the CDR3, the DNA is TGTGCCAGCAGTTACGACAGGATGGAAGCTTTCTTT. The chain recombines TRBV6-5 with TRBJ1-1; possible D gene TRBD1, 6 bases. The germline V and J ends were trimmed by 2 bases and 8 bases, with 9 bases remaining between them. There are 12 residues in the CDR3. Per germline, CDR1 MNHEY and CDR2 SVGAGI.

V and J are TRBV11-3 and TRBJ1-2; D gene ambiguous. The V gene lost 3 bases and the J gene lost 2 bases, with 7 bases spanning the gap. This CDR3 spans 13 amino acids. From germline, CDR1 is SGHNT and CDR2 YENEEA. The CDR3 spells CASSFEHNYGYTF. The DNA of the CDR3 is TGTGCCAGCAGCTTCGAACACAACTATGGCTACACCTTC.

This chain links TRBV11-2 with TRBJ1-3; 7 nucleotides agree with TRBD1. CDR3 size: 15 residues. The germline V gene encodes CDR1 SGHAT and CDR2 FQNNGV. Unmatched junction bases numbered 5, after V lost 6 bases and J lost 0 bases. CDR3 sequence: CASSQGQFSGNTIYF. In DNA, the CDR3 is TGTGCCAGCAGTCAGGGACAGTTCTCTGGAAACACCATATATTTT.

The genes are TRBV7-9 and TRBJ2-2; D might be TRBD2 (7 bases). The CDR3 totals 17 residues. Trimming removed 2 bases from V and 7 bases from J, with 20 bases in between. Germline V gene sequence: CDR1 SEHNR, CDR2 FQNEAQ (reference sequence). CDR3 DNA: TGTGCCAGCAGCTTAACGGGGGGCGCGTATATTGGCGGGGAGCTGTTTTTT. Its protein is CASSLTGGAYIGGELFF.

This chain joins TRBV5-4 and TRBJ1-1, with D possibly TRBD1 on 5 matching bases. This CDR3 comprises 13 residues. CDR1 is SGHNT, CDR2 YYREEE, per germline (reference sequence). The germline V and J ends were trimmed by 3 bases and 3 bases, with 9 bases remaining between them. CDR3 loop: CASSSYRYTEAFF. The CDR3 DNA reads as TGTGCCAGCAGCTCGTACAGGTACACTGAAGCTTTCTTT. Variable domain in full (rest from reference TRBV5-4 and TRBJ1-1): ETGVTQSPTHLIKTRGQQVTLRCSSQSGHNTVSWYQQALGQGPQFIFQYYREEENGRGNFPPRFSGLQFPNYSSELNVNALELDDSALYLCASSSYRYTEAFFGQGTRLTVV.

This clone was seen only once. The CDR3 loop is CASSLGQGLETQYF. The CDR3 region has the DNA TGCGCCAGCAGCTTGGGACAGGGTTTGGAGACCCAGTACTTC. The chain combines TRBV5-1 with TRBJ2-5; TRBD1 aligns across 7 bases. CDR3 size: 14 residues. Germline CDR1 is SGHRS and CDR2 is YFSETQ. The ends lost 0 bases at V and 5 bases at J; junction bases unmatched: 4.

This chain connects TRBV4-1 to TRBJ2-7, with a weak D call TRBD2 (7 bases). CDR3 size: 15 residues. In germline, CDR1 is MGHRA, CDR2 YSYEKL. Trimming cost V 0 bases and J 2 bases, with 11 bases left between them. The DNA of the CDR3 is TGCGCCAGCAGCCAAGAGGACGGGGGGCCCTACGAGCAGTACTTC. The encoded protein is CASSQEDGGPYEQYF.

The chain recombines TRBV6-5 with TRBJ2-7, with TRBD1 matching 12 bases. The CDR3 contains 14 residues. V lost 10 bases, J lost 5 bases, and 9 bases stayed unmatched. Germline CDR1 MNHEY, CDR2 SVGAGI. CDR3 sequence (DNA): TGTGCCACCCGCTTTGGGACAGGGGGCGACGAGCAGTACTTC. This codes for CATRFGTGGDEQYF.

V gene TRBV27 combines with J gene TRBJ2-2; 8 bases align to TRBD1. The CDR3 is 14 amino acids. The ends lost 6 bases at V and 6 bases at J; junction bases unmatched: 6. Germline CDR1 reads MNHEY; CDR2 reads SMNVEV (reference sequence). CDR3 coding DNA: TGTGCCAGCAGCCGGACAGGGTACGCCGGGGAGCTGTTTTTT. Protein: CASSRTGYAGELFF.

V and J are TRBV5-6 and TRBJ1-5; no clear D gene. CDR1 and CDR2 from the germline V gene are SGHDT and YYEEEE. This CDR3 has 16 residues. The V gene lost 0 bases and the J gene lost 0 bases, with 10 bases spanning the gap. CDR3 region: CASSLVADNSNQPQHF. Here the CDR3 DNA reads TGTGCCAGCAGCTTGGTGGCAGATAATAGCAATCAGCCCCAGCATTTT.

V gene TRBV19 combines with J gene TRBJ2-2; weak D call: TRBD2 (6 bases). CDR3 length equals 14 residues. Germline V CDR1 and CDR2: LNHDA, SQIVND (reference sequence). Between the trimmed V and J ends, which lost 7 bases and 6 bases, there was a span of 15 bases. In nucleotides, the CDR3 is TGTGCCAGTACCTGGAGGGGTCCACCCGGGGAGCTGTTTTTT. This gives the protein CASTWRGPPGELFF.

This rearrangement joins TRBV7-8 to TRBJ1-2; no clear D. Trimming removed 5 bases at V and 0 bases at J, with 7 bases between. Looked up from germline, CDR1 is SGHVS and CDR2 is FQNEAQ. The CDR3 totals 13 residues. DNA for the CDR3: TGTGCCAGCAGCCACTATGCTAACTATGGCTACACCTTC. It codes for CASSHYANYGYTF.

The gene calls are TRBV2 and TRBJ2-1; D remains ambiguous. V was trimmed by 4 bases and J by 0 bases, leaving 13 bases between them. Per the germline V gene, CDR1 is SNHLY and CDR2 is FYNNEI. The CDR3 extends over 16 amino acids. CDR3 DNA: TGTGCCAGCAGTGCGGTCCCCCGAAGCTCCTACAATGAGCAGTTCTTC. Translating it yields CASSAVPRSSYNEQFF.

The chain recombines TRBV4-1 with TRBJ1-5; tentative D call: TRBD1 (5 bases). CDR3 length: 16 residues. Germline lookup yields CDR1 MGHRA and CDR2 YSYEKL. The germline V and J ends were trimmed by 1 base and 6 bases, with 16 bases remaining between them. This CDR3 reads CASSQGGSRASQPQHF. DNA of the CDR3: TGCGCCAGCAGCCAAGGGGGTAGCAGGGCTTCTCAGCCCCAGCATTTT.

The chain recombines TRBV4-1 with TRBJ2-2, with 7 bases aligning to TRBD2. CDR3 length: 17 amino acids. The V and J ends lost 2 bases and 4 bases, in that order; junction bases with no gene match: 10. Per germline, CDR1 MGHRA and CDR2 YSYEKL. The CDR3 sequence: CASSQYGGRAGTGELFF. CDR3 nucleotide sequence: TGCGCCAGCAGCCAATACGGGGGGAGGGCCGGCACCGGGGAGCTGTTTTTT.

CDR3 coding DNA: TGCGCCAGCAGCCAAGAGACAGGGGGCTATGAGCAGTTCTTC. The encoded protein is CASSQETGGYEQFF. The rearrangement links TRBV4-3 to TRBJ2-1, with 10 nucleotides matching TRBD1. Germline-derived CDR1 and CDR2 are LGHNA and YSLEER. J was trimmed by 8 bases and V by 0 bases; bases with no gene match: 1. The CDR3 sequence is 14 residues long.

The genes are TRBV6-5 and TRBJ1-1; perhaps TRBD1 as D (6 bases). The germline V gene has CDR1 MNHEY and CDR2 SVGAGI. This CDR3 region has 14 residues. V was shortened by 2 bases and J by 7 bases, with 14 bases between the two germline ends. The chain's CDR3 is CASSYGGTTGEAFF. The DNA for the CDR3 is TGTGCCAGCAGTTACGGAGGGACAACGGGTGAAGCTTTCTTT.

The count of this clone is one. The chain joins TRBV2 to TRBJ2-5, with D maybe TRBD2 (5 bases). The CDR3 sequence is 16 residues long. V lost 10 bases, J lost 1 base, and 22 bases lay in between. The germline gives CDR1 SNHLY, CDR2 FYNNEI. The CDR3 spells CATLYRIGLAQETQYF. The DNA for the CDR3 is TGTGCCACCTTGTATAGGATCGGTCTAGCCCAAGAGACCCAGTACTTC.

The rearrangement joins TRBV2 to TRBJ2-3; D is possibly TRBD1 (6 bases). Trimming took 6 bases from V and 4 from J, leaving 23 bases between them. CDR1 and CDR2 (germline): SNHLY, FYNNEI. CDR3 size: 17 residues. CDR3 in DNA: TGTGCCAGCAGGCAACTTCTCGGGACACTCCCATCAGATACGCAGTATTTT. This translates into CASRQLLGTLPSDTQYF.

The chain combines TRBV10-3 with TRBJ1-1; no reliable D call. Germline CDR1 ENHRY, CDR2 SYGVKD. The CDR3 is 15 residues long. V was shortened by 7 bases and J by 0 bases, with 15 bases between the two germline ends. CDR3 in DNA: TGTGCCATCAAAGAGACCTTTACCATGAACACTGAAGCTTTCTTT. The encoded protein is CAIKETFTMNTEAFF.

The chain is built from TRBV7-7 and TRBJ2-7; D is possibly TRBD1 (6 bases). Germline-derived CDR1 and CDR2 are SSHAT and FNYEAQ (reference sequence). The CDR3 is 13 residues long. V was clipped by 3 bases and J by 3 bases, with 9 bases between them. CDR3 coding DNA: TGTGCCAGCAGCTTGGGACAAAACTACGAGCAGTACTTC. It specifies CASSLGQNYEQYF.

The CDR3 DNA sequence: TGTGCCAGCAGTAGCGACAGGGGATTCTACGAGCAGTACTTC. Its protein product is CASSSDRGFYEQYF. V and J are TRBV7-9 and TRBJ2-7, with 8 bases fitting TRBD1. J was trimmed by 3 bases and V by 6 bases; bases with no gene match: 7. Germline V CDR1 and CDR2: SEHNR, FQNEAQ (reference sequence). The CDR3 runs to 14 residues.

Concerning this clone: The junction does not match germline at one end; this may be a read error. The chain joins TRBV4-3 to TRBJ2-7, with D unresolved. Per germline, CDR1 LGHNA and CDR2 YSLEER. This CDR3 comprises 16 residues. In DNA form, the CDR3 reads TGCGCCAGCAGCCAACTACCAGGACCCCTCTCCGACGAGCAGTACTTC. Protein: CASSQLPGPLSDEQYF.

With regard to this clone: Other DNA variants within this sample encode the same CDR3. The J gene is TRBJ2-1, the V gene TRBV7-2; D remains ambiguous. Germline assignment: CDR1 SGHTA and CDR2 FQGNSA. The CDR3 covers 15 residues. V gave up 0 bases and J gave up 6 bases, with 12 bases separating them. The CDR3 sequence is CASSLAYSPFNEQFF. The CDR3 DNA is TGTGCCAGCAGCTTAGCGTACAGCCCTTTCAATGAGCAGTTCTTC. Variable domain in full (rest from reference TRBV7-2 and TRBJ2-1): GAGVSQSPSNKVTEKGKDVELRCDPISGHTALYWYRQSLGQGLEFLIYFQGNSAPDKSGLPSDRFSAERTGGSVSTLTIQRTQQEDSAVYLCASSLAYSPFNEQFFGPGTRLTVL.

The V and J genes are TRBV30 and TRBJ2-1; D is perhaps TRBD1 or TRBD2 (6 bases each). The V and J ends lost 3 bases and 7 bases respectively, with 10 bases between them. CDR1 is GTSNPN and CDR2 is SVGIG in the germline V gene (reference sequence). The CDR3 is 12 residues long. The CDR3 here is CAWREGGNEQFF. Written as DNA, the CDR3 is TGTGCCTGGAGGGAAGGGGGGAATGAGCAGTTCTTC. Complete variable domain (other parts from reference TRBV30 and TRBJ2-1): SQTIHQWPATLVQPVGSPLSLECTVEGTSNPNLYWYRQAAGRGLQLLFYSVGIGQISSEVPQNLSASRPQDRQFILSSKKLLLSDSGFYLCAWREGGNEQFFGPGTRLTVL.

V usage is TRBV7-9 and J usage is TRBJ1-1, with D tentatively TRBD1 (5 bases). Trimming took off 7 bases at V and 0 bases at J, with 15 bases between the two ends. The CDR3 consists of 15 residues. The germline V gene encodes CDR1 SEHNR and CDR2 FQNEAQ (reference sequence). The CDR3 DNA reads TGTGCCAGCACCCAATCTACAGGCCTGAACACTGAAGCTTTCTTT. Translating gives CASTQSTGLNTEAFF.

The CDR3: CASSSMLPDTQYF. CDR3 in DNA: TGCGCCAGCAGCTCTATGTTACCAGATACGCAGTATTTT. The J gene is TRBJ2-3, the V gene TRBV5-1, with no clear D. This CDR3 has 13 amino acids. V was trimmed by 3 bases and J by 4 bases, leaving 9 bases between them. The germline gives CDR1 SGHRS, CDR2 YFSETQ.

The chain has TRBV6-1 and TRBJ1-2; D not resolved. The CDR3 totals 12 residues. Germline V gene data show CDR1 as MNHNS and CDR2 as SASEGT. V lost 3 bases, J lost 8 bases, and 10 bases lay in between. CDR3 DNA sequence: TGTGCCAGCAGTGAGGGTGTTTGGGGCTACACCTTC. Translated, it gives CASSEGVWGYTF.

V and J are TRBV6-5 and TRBJ1-1; D is undetermined. Trimming took off 5 bases at V and 1 base at J, with 11 bases between the two ends. CDR1 is MNHEY, CDR2 SVGAGI, per germline. The CDR3 contains 14 residues. This chain's CDR3 is CASSSGVTNTEAFF. The CDR3 DNA reads TGTGCCAGCAGTAGCGGGGTGACGAACACTGAAGCTTTCTTT.